A selection of T cell receptor beta chains follows, all from one sample in a study of blood T cell repertoires in COVID-19. The data were produced by immunoSEQ multiplex PCR, yet TCRdb's version contains in-frame clones alone and is incomplete. The profile shows roughly 70,000 clones, approximately 84% of them singletons. The sequenced material came from peripheral blood. The receptors stem from a human donor in a cohort sampled during active COVID-19. Both conserved end residues are part of each CDR3. The D gene is left open where the match is weak.

TRBD2	TRBV5-3	TRBJ2-7	CARSSTGTSGGPSSYEQYF
TRBD2	TRBV7-2	TRBJ2-3	CASSLWGGAPDTQYF
TRBD1	TRBV27	TRBJ1-5	CASSFSMGTGVGNQPQHF
NA	TRBV6-4	TRBJ2-3	CASREVLASGTDTQYF
NA	TRBV29-1	TRBJ1-1	CSVVQGTEAFF
TRBD1	TRBV5-1	TRBJ2-7	CASSADRVGSYEQYF
NA	TRBV29-1	TRBJ1-2	CSVDGGSGYTF
TRBD1	TRBV14	TRBJ1-6	CASSPEGASPLHF
TRBD2	TRBV13	TRBJ2-1	CASSFSTGTSGYNEQFF
NA	TRBV19	TRBJ1-5	CASSMTTNQPQHF
NA	TRBV19	TRBJ1-3	CASSTPAGNTIYF
TRBD1	TRBV9	TRBJ2-1	CASSVATGESWGYNEQFF
NA	TRBV4-1	TRBJ2-1	CASSQEQGVGDEQFF
TRBD1	TRBV19	TRBJ2-5	CASSIKGTGVRETQYF
NA	TRBV6-2/TRBV6-3	TRBJ1-5	CASSYITGKQPQHF